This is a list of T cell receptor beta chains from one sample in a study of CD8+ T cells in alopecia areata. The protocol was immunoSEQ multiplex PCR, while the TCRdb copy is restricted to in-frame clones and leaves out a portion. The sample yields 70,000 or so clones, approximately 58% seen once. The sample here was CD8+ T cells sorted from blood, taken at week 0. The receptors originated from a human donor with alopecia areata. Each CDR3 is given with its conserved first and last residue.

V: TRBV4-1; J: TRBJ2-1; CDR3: CASSPIAGGAEDNEQFF
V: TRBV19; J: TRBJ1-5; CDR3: CAIGTDSNQPQHF
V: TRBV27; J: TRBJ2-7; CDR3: CASSLLGTEQYF
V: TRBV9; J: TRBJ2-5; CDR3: CASSANPQETQYF
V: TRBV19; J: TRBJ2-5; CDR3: CASSRQGVETQYF
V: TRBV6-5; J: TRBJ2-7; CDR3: CASSFEQTGSYEQYF
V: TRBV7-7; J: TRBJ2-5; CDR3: CASSPGTSGSYQETQYF
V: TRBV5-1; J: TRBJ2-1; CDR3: CASSPFEAGNYNEQFF
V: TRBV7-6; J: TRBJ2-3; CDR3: CASSITGLSTDTQYF
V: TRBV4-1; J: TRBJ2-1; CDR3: CASSHKAGVDNEQFF
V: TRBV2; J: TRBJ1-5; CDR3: CASSEDGNQPQHF
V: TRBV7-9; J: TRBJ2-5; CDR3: CASSFDIAWTQYF
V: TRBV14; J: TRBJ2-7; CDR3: CASSQDSYEQYF
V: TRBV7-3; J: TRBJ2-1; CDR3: CASSSPPQNEQFF
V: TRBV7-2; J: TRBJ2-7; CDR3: CASSLYGGSWSYEQYF
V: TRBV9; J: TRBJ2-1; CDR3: CASSASSGGLDNEQFF
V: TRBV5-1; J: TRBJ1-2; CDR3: CASSLDSFGYTF
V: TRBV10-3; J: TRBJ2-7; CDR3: CAINPGLAGPYEQYF
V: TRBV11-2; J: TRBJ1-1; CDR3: CASSYQGTRMNTEAFF
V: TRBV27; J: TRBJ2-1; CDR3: CASSLLGVISYNEQFF
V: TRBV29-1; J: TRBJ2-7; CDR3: CSVEGAGYEQYF
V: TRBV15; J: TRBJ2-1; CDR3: CATSRGAGPPNEQFF